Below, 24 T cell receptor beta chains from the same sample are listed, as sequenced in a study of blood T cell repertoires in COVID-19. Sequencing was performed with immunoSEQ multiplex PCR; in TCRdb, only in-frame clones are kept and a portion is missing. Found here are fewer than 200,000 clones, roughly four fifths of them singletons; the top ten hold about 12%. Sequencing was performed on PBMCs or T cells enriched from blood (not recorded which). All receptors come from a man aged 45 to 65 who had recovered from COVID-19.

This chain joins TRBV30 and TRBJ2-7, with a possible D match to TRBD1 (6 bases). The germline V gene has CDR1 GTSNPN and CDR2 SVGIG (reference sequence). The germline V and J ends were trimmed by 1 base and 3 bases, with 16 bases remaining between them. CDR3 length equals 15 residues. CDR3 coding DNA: TGTGCCTGGAGTGGGGCACAGGGAAGTTTCTACGAGCAGTACTTC. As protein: CAWSGAQGSFYEQYF.

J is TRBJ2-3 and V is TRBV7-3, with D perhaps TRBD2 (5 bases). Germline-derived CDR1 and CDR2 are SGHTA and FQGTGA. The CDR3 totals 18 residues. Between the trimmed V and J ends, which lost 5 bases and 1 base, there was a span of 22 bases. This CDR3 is CASSPVEGRLAGTDTQYF. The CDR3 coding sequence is TGTGCCAGCAGCCCCGTCGAAGGGAGATTAGCCGGCACAGATACGCAGTATTTT.

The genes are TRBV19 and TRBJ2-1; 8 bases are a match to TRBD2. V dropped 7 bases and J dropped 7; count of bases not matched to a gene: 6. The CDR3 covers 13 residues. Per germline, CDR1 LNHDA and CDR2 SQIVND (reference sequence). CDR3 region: CASNGGGWNEQFF. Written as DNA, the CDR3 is TGTGCCAGTAACGGGGGGGGTTGGAATGAGCAGTTCTTC.

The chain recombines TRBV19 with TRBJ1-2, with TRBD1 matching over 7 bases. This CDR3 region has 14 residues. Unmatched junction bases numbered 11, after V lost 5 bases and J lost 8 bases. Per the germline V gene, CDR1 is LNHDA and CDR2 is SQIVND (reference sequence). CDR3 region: CASSVIDRVYGYTF. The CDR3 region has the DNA TGTGCCAGTAGTGTCATCGACAGGGTGTACGGCTACACCTTC.

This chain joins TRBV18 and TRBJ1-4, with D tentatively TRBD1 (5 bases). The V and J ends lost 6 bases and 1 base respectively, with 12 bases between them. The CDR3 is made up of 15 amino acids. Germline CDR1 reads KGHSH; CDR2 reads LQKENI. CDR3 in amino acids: CASSYIRETNEKLFF. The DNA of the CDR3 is TGTGCCAGCTCCTACATCAGGGAAACTAATGAAAAACTGTTTTTT.

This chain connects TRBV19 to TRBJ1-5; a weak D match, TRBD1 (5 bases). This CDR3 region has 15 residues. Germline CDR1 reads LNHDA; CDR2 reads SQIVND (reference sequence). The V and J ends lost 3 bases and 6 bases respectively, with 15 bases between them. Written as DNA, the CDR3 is TGTGCCAGTAGTATTAGGAGGCGGGACGGTCAGCCCCAGCATTTT. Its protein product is CASSIRRRDGQPQHF.

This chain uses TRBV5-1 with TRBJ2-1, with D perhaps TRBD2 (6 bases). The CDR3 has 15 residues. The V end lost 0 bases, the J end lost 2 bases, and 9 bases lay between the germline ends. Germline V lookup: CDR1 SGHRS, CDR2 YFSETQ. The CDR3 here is CASSLDPSAYNEQFF. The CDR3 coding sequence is TGCGCCAGCAGCTTGGATCCTAGCGCCTACAATGAGCAGTTCTTC.

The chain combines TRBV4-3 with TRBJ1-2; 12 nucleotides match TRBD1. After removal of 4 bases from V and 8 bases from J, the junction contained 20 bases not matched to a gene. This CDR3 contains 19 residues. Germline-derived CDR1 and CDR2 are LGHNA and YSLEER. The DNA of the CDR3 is TGCGCCAGCAGCCGGAGTGACACCGGGACAGGGGGCGCCCCTGTCGGCTACACCTTC. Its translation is CASSRSDTGTGGAPVGYTF.

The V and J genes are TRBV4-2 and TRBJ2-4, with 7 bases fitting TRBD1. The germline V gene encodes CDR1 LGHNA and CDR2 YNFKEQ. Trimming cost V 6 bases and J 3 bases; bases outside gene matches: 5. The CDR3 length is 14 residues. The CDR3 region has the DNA TGTGCCAGCAGTTACAGGGGAGACAAAAACATTCAGTACTTC. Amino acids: CASSYRGDKNIQYF.

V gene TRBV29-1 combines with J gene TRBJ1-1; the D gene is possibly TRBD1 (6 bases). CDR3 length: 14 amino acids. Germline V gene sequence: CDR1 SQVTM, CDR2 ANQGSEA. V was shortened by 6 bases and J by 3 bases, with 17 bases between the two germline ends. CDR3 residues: CSVTTGTLYTEAFF. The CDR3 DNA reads TGCAGCGTAACCACCGGGACATTATACACTGAAGCTTTCTTT.

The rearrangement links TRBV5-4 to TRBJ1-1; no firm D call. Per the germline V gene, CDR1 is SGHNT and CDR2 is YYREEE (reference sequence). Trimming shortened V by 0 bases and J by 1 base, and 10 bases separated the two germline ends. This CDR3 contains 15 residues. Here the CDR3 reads CASSLGGSENTEAFF. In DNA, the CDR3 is TGTGCCAGCAGCTTGGGAGGATCAGAGAACACTGAAGCTTTCTTT.

CDR3 sequence (DNA): TGTGCCAGCAGCGCCACCATTCCGGGATCACCCCTCCACTTT. Translated, it gives CASSATIPGSPLHF. V and J are TRBV9 and TRBJ1-6; D uncertain. The CDR3 sequence is 14 residues long. V was shortened by 3 bases and J by 10 bases, with 14 bases between the two germline ends. Germline V gives CDR1 SGDLS, CDR2 YYNGEE.

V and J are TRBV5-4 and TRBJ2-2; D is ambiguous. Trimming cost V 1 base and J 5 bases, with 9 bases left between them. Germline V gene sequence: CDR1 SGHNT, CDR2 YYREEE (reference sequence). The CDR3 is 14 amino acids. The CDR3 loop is CASSLWAGTGELFF. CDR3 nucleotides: TGTGCCAGCAGCTTGTGGGCAGGAACCGGGGAGCTGTTTTTT.

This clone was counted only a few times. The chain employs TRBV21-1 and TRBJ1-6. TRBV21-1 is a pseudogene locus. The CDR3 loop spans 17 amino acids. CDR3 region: CASSKSRTCGANSPLHF. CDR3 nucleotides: TGTGCCAGCAGCAAAAGTCGGACGTGCGGGGCGAATTCACCCCTCCACTTT.

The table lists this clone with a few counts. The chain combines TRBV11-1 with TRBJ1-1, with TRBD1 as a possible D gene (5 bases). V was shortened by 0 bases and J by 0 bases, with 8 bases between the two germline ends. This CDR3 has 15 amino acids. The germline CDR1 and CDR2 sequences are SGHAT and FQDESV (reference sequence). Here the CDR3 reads CASSLAQAMNTEAFF. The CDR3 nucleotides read TGTGCCAGCAGCTTAGCACAGGCCATGAACACTGAAGCTTTCTTT.

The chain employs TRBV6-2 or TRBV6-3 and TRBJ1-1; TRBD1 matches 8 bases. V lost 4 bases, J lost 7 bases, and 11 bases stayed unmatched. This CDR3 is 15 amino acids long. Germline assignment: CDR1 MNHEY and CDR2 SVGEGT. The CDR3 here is CASSSFGTGSFEAFF. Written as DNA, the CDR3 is TGTGCCAGCAGTTCGTTCGGGACAGGATCATTTGAAGCTTTCTTT.

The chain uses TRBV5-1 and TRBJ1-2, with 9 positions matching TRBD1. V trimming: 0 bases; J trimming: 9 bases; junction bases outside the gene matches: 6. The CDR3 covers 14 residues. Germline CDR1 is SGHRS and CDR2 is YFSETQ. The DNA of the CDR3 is TGCGCCAGCAGCTTGGACAGGGGGCTATTGAGCTACACCTTC. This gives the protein CASSLDRGLLSYTF.

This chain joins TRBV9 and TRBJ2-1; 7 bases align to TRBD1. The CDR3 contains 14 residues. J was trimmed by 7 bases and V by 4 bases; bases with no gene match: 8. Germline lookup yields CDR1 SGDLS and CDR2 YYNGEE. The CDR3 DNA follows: TGTGCCAGCAGCCCCGAGACAGGGCAGAATGAGCAGTTCTTC. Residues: CASSPETGQNEQFF.

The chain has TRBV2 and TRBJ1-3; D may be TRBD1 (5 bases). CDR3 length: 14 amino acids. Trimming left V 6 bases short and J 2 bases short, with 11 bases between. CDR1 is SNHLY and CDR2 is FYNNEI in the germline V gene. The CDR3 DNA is TGTGCCAGCAGGAGAGGGGAGGCTGGAAACACCATATATTTT. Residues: CASRRGEAGNTIYF.

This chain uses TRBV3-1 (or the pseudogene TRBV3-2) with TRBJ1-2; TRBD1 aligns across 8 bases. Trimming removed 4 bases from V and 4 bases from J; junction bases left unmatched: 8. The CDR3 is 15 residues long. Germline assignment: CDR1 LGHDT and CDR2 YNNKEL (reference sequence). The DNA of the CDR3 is TGTGCCAGCAGCCGCCGGACAGGGTTTGCCTATGGCTACACCTTC. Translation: CASSRRTGFAYGYTF.

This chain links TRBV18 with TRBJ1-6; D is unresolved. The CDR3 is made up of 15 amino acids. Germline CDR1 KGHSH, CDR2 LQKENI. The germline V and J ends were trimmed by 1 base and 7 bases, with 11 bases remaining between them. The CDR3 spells CASSPQPSQNSPLHF. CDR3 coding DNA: TGTGCCAGCTCACCACAACCCTCCCAGAATTCACCCCTCCACTTT.

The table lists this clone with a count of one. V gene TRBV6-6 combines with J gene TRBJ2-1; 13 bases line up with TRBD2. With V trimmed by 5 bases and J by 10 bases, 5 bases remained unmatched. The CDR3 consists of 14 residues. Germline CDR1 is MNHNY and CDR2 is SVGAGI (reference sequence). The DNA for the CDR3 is TGTGCCAGCAGTAGACTAGCGGGGGGAGGGGAGCAGTTCTTC. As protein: CASSRLAGGGEQFF.

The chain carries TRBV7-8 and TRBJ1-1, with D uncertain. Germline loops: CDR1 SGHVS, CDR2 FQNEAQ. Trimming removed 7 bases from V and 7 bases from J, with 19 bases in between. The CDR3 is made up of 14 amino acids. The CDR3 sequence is CASTPVRGSSEAFF. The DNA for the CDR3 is TGTGCCAGCACCCCCGTCCGAGGGTCAAGTGAAGCTTTCTTT.

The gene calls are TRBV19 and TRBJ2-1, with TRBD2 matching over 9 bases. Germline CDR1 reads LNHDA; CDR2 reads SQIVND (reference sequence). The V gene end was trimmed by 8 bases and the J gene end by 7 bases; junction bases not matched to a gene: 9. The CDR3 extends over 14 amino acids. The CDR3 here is CASHQRGEWNEQFF. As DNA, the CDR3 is TGTGCCAGTCATCAGCGGGGGGAGTGGAATGAGCAGTTCTTC.